The next 5 T cell receptor beta chains were all read from a single sample in a study of T-cell memory formation after mild COVID-19 (TCRdb year 2021). Libraries were made using 5' RACE. The reads were generated on an Illumina NovaSeq 6000. TCRdb applied fastp at Q25 and MiXCR to the public reads, then kept only in-frame beta chains. Merged by CDR3 protein, the rows form single entries marked with the most common genes and DNA. In all, the sample holds roughly 86,000 distinct CDR3 sequences, and less than 15% of those were seen once. The ten largest clones take up 39% of the sample. The specimen sequenced was PBMCs or a T cell subset sorted from them (not recorded which). All receptors derive from a young man who had mild COVID-19 (a few samples of this study predate the infection). The sample titles of this study are shuffled in the database, so cell type and time point are left out; the donor was told from shared clones.

This clonotype was counted a few times. This chain connects TRBV6-6 to TRBJ1-2, with 7 positions matching TRBD1. Per germline, CDR1 MNHNY and CDR2 SVGAGI (reference sequence). V lost 2 bases to trimming and J lost 8 bases; unmatched junction nucleotides: 11. There are 15 residues in the CDR3. In nucleotides, the CDR3 is TGTGCCAGCAGTTACACCGACAGGGACACCGTCGGCTACACCTTC. This encodes CASSYTDRDTVGYTF.

The chain links TRBV19 to TRBJ1-5; D perhaps matches TRBD1 (6 bases). Between the trimmed V and J ends, which lost 3 bases and 0 bases, there was a span of 18 bases. Looked up from germline, CDR1 is LNHDA and CDR2 is SQIVND (reference sequence). The CDR3 runs 18 residues. The CDR3 is CASSIRNFRGNSNQPQHF. The CDR3 DNA reads as TGTGCCAGTAGTATCCGAAATTTCAGGGGAAATAGCAATCAGCCCCAGCATTTT.

This clonotype was detected a few times. The CDR3 is CAMLAGVAGDTQYF. The CDR3 nucleotides read TGTGCCATGCTAGCGGGGGTAGCAGGGGATACGCAGTATTTT. The V gene is TRBV10-3, the J gene TRBJ2-3; 10 bases map to TRBD2. The CDR3 extends over 14 amino acids. Germline values: CDR1 ENHRY, CDR2 SYGVKD. V shed 9 bases and J 6 bases; nucleotides not matched to a gene: 9.

In its sample, this clonotype was seen a few times. The V gene is TRBV5-1, the J gene TRBJ1-1; possible D gene TRBD1, 6 bases. Deletions cut 7 bases from V and 5 bases from J, with 12 bases between. CDR3 length equals 12 residues. Looked up from germline, CDR1 is SGHRS and CDR2 is YFSETQ. This CDR3 is CASGYRVTEAFF. CDR3 nucleotide sequence: TGCGCCAGCGGTTACAGGGTGACTGAAGCTTTCTTT.

This clonotype occurred many times. This chain uses TRBV29-1 with TRBJ2-1; the D gene could be TRBD1 or TRBD2 (5 bases each). Per germline, CDR1 SQVTM and CDR2 ANQGSEA. V was trimmed by 6 bases and J by 9 bases, leaving 12 bases between them. This CDR3 has 11 residues. CDR3 in DNA: TGCAGCGTCCCGAGGGGCACTGAGCAGTTCTTC. It yields the protein CSVPRGTEQFF.